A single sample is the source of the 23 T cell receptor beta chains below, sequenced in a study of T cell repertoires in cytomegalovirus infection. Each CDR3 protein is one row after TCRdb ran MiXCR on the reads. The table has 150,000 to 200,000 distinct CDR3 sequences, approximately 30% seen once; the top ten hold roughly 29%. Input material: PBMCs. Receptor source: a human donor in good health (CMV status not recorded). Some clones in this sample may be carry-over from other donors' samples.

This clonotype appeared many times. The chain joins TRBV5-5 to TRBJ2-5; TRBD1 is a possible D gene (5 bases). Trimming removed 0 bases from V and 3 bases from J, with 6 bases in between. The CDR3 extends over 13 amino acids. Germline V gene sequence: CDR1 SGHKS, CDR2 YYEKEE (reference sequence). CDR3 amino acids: CASSLEGEETQYF. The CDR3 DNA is TGTGCCAGCAGCTTGGAAGGGGAAGAGACCCAGTACTTC.

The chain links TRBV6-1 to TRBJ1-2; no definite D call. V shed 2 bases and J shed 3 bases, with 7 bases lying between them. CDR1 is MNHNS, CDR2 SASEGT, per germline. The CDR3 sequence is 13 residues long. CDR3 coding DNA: TGTGCCAGCAGTGAAAGTAAATACTATGGCTACACCTTC. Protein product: CASSESKYYGYTF.

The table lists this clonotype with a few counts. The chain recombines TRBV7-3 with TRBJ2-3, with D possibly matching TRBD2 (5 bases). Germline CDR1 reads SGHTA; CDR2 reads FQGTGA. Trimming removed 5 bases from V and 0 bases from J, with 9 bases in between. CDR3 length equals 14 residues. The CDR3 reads CASSTGLSTDTQYF. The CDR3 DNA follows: TGTGCCAGCAGCACCGGACTGAGCACAGATACGCAGTATTTT.

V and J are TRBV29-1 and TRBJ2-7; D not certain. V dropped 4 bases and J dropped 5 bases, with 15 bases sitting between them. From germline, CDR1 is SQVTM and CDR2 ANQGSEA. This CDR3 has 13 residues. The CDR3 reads CSVGSPPSHEQYF. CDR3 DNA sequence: TGCAGCGTTGGTAGTCCCCCTTCTCACGAGCAGTACTTC.

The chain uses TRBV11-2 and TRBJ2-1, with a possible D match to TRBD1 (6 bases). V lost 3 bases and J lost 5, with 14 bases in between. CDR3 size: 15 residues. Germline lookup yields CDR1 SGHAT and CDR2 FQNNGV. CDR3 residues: CASSFDRPRNNEQFF. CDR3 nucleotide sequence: TGTGCCAGCAGCTTCGACAGGCCAAGGAACAATGAGCAGTTCTTC.

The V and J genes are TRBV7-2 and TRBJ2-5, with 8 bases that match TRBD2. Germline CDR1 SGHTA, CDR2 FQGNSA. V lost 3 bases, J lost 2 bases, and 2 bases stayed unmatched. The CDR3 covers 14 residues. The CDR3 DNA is TGTGCCAGCAGCTTCACTAGCGGTCAAGAGACCCAGTACTTC. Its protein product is CASSFTSGQETQYF.

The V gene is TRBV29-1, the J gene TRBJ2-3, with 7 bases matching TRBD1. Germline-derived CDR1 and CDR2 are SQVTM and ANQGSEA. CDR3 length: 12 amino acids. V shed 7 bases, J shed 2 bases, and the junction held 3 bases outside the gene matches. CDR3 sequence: CSGGTVTDTQYF. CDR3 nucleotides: TGCAGCGGTGGGACAGTCACAGATACGCAGTATTTT.

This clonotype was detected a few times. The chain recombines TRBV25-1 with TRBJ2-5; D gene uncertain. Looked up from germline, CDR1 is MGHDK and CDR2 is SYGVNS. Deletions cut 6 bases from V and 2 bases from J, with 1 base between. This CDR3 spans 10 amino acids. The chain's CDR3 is CASRQETQYF. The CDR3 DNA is TGTGCCAGCAGACAAGAGACCCAGTACTTC.

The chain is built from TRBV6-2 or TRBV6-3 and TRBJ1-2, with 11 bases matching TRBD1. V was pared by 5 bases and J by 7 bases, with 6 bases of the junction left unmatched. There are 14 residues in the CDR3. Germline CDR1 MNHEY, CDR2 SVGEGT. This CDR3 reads CASSNGQGAFGYTF. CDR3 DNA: TGTGCCAGCAGTAACGGACAGGGGGCATTTGGCTACACCTTC.

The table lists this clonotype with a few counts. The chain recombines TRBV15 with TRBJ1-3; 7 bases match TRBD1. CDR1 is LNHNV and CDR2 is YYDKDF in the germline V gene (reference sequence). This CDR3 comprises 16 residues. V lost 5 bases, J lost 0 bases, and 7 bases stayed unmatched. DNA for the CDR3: TGTGCCACCAGCGAACAGGGGAGACTCTCTGGAAACACCATATATTTT. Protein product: CATSEQGRLSGNTIYF.

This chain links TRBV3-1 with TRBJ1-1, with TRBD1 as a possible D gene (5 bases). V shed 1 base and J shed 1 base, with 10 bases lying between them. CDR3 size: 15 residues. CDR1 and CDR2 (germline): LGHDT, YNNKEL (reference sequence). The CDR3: CASSQVGTGNTEAFF. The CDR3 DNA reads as TGTGCCAGCAGCCAAGTTGGGACGGGGAACACTGAAGCTTTCTTT.

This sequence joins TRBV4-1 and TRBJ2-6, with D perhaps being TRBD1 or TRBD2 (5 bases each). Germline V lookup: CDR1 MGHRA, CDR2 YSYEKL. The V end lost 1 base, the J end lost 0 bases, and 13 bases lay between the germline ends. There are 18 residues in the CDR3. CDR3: CASSQAGTAGSGANVLTF. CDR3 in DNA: TGCGCCAGCAGCCAAGCGGGGACCGCCGGCTCTGGGGCCAACGTCCTGACTTTC.

This CDR3 reads CASSFPMGGSRGGAEAFF. In nucleotides, the CDR3 is TGTGCCAGCAGTTTCCCCATGGGGGGATCCCGGGGGGGGGCTGAAGCTTTCTTT. The V and J genes are TRBV28 and TRBJ1-1; D is perhaps TRBD1 (5 bases). V gave up 3 bases and J gave up 6 bases, with 26 bases separating them. CDR3 length: 18 residues. Germline V CDR1 and CDR2: MDHEN, SYDVKM.

In nucleotides, the CDR3 is TGCGCCAGCAGCCCGCCCGGGACTCACTACAATGAGCAGTTCTTC. Amino acid sequence: CASSPPGTHYNEQFF. The chain combines TRBV5-1 with TRBJ2-1; perhaps TRBD2 as D (6 bases). This CDR3 has 15 amino acids. Trimming removed 4 bases at V and 3 bases at J, with 14 bases between. Germline values: CDR1 SGHRS, CDR2 YFSETQ.

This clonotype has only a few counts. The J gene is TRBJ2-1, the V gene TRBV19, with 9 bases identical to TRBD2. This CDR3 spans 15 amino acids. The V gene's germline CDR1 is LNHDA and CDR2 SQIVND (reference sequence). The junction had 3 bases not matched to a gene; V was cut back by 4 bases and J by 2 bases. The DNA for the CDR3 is TGTGCCAGTAGTAAGACTAGCGGTACCTACAATGAGCAGTTCTTC. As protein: CASSKTSGTYNEQFF.

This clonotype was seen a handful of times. The CDR3 DNA reads as TGTGCCACCAGCAGAGTTCGGGTCCCCTACGAGCAGTACTTC. It translates to CATSRVRVPYEQYF. This chain connects TRBV15 to TRBJ2-7; D call uncertain. Germline V CDR1 and CDR2: LNHNV, YYDKDF (reference sequence). V dropped 1 base and J dropped 2 bases, with 9 bases sitting between them. The CDR3 runs 14 residues.

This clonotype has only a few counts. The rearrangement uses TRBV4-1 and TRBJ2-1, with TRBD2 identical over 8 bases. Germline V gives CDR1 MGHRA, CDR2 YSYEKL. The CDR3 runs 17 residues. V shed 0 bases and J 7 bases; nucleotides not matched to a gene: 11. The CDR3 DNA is TGCGCCAGCAGCCAAGATCCGGCGGGGGGCCTGCTAAATGAGCAGTTCTTC. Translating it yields CASSQDPAGGLLNEQFF.

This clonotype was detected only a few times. CDR3 protein: CASSLDKWVGSGSEAFF. In nucleotides, the CDR3 is TGTGCCAGCAGTTTAGATAAGTGGGTGGGCTCCGGCTCTGAAGCTTTCTTT. The chain couples TRBV12-3 or TRBV12-4 to TRBJ1-1; D ambiguous. The CDR3 consists of 17 residues. Between the trimmed V and J ends, which lost 1 base and 6 bases, there was a span of 21 bases.

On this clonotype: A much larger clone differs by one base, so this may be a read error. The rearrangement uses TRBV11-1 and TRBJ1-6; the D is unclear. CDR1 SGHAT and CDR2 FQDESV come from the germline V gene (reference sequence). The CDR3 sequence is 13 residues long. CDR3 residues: CPSSLTSNSPLHF. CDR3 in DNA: TGTCCCAGCAGCTTGACGTCCAATTCACCCCTCCACTTT.

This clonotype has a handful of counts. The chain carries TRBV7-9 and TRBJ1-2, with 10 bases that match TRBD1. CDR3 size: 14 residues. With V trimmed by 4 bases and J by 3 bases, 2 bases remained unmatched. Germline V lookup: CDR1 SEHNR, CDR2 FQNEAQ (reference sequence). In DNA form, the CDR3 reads TGTGCCAGCAGCTCGGACAGGGGGTACTATGGCTACACCTTC. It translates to CASSSDRGYYGYTF.

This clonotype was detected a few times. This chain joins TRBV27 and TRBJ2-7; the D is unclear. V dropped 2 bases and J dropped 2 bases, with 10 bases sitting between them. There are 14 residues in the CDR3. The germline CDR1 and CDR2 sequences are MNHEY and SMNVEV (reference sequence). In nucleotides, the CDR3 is TGTGCCAGCAGTTTAAACCGCCACACCTACGAGCAGTACTTC. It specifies CASSLNRHTYEQYF.

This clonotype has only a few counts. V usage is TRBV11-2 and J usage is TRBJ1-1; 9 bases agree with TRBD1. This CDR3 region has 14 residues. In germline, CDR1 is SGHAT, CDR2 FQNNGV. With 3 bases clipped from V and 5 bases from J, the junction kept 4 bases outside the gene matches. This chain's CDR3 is CASSFSQGATEAFF. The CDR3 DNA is TGTGCCAGCAGCTTTTCACAGGGGGCTACTGAAGCTTTCTTT.

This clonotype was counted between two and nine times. The CDR3 coding sequence is TGCAGCAGCTTGAAGTCACCCCTCCACTTT. It yields the protein CSSLKSPLHF. The genes are TRBV29-1 and TRBJ1-6; no firm D call. The CDR3 totals 10 residues. The germline gives CDR1 SQVTM, CDR2 ANQGSEA. V was shortened by 8 bases and J by 10 bases, with 9 bases between the two germline ends.